This T cell receptor (beta chain) was obtained from a study of T-cell memory formation after mild COVID-19. Study-wide results and limits: Mainly in CM and EM were contracting CD4+ clones; CD8+ were in EMRA. Later expanders leaned CD4+, whereas clones that contracted between day 15 and 85 were balanced CD4/CD8.

CDR1 DFQATT and CDR2 SNEGSKA come from the germline V gene (reference sequence). Trimming shortened V by 3 bases and J by 1 base, and 15 bases separated the two germline ends. The CDR3 covers 15 residues. Worth noting for this clonotype: Its specificity is unknown.

Each CDR3 protein gets one entry after TCRdb re-called the 5' RACE reads with MiXCR. The sample contains 190,000 or so distinct CDR3 sequences, over 9.5% of which appear only once. The clonotype comes from a man aged 18 to 29 who had mild COVID-19 (a few samples of this study predate the infection). Cell type and time point are not known. The sequenced material came from PBMCs or a T cell subset sorted from them (not recorded which). V and J are TRBV20-1 and TRBJ1-1; D gene uncertain. The CDR3 loop reads CSASKSGFGNTEAFF. In DNA, the CDR3 is TGCAGTGCTAGTAAGTCGGGATTCGGGAACACTGAAGCTTTCTTT.